Listed below are T cell receptor beta chains from one sample, sequenced in a study of blood T cell repertoires in COVID-19. Clones were sequenced by immunoSEQ multiplex PCR, and TCRdb holds only the in-frame ones, with some missing. The data hold tens of thousands of clones, with about four fifths observed a single time. Sequenced sample: peripheral blood. The source of these receptors is a man aged 45-65 years with active or convalescent COVID-19. CDR3s include the opening cysteine and the closing phenylalanine or tryptophan. D genes are given only for firm matches. Size tells how often a clone was seen (once, few, many) or the class of an expanded clone, and some rows leave it out.

clone size: .
CDR3 length: 16
V gene: TRBV27
D gene: .
J gene: TRBJ2-1
CDR3 DNA: TGTGCCAGCAGTTTAGACTACCCGAGCTCCTACAATGAGCAGTTCTTC
CDR3 protein: CASSLDYPSSYNEQFF

clone size: .
CDR3 length: 13
V gene: TRBV6-5
D gene: .
J gene: TRBJ1-2
CDR3 DNA: TGTGCCAGCAGTTACTCGGGCAGAGCCGGCTACACCTTC
CDR3 protein: CASSYSGRAGYTF

clone size: .
CDR3 length: 16
V gene: TRBV7-8
D gene: TRBD2
J gene: TRBJ2-3
CDR3 DNA: TGTGCCAGCTCTCCTAGCGGGGCGGGAGGCACAGATACGCAGTATTTT
CDR3 protein: CASSPSGAGGTDTQYF

clone size: few
CDR3 length: 15
V gene: TRBV28
D gene: .
J gene: TRBJ1-5
CDR3 DNA: TGTGCCAGCAGACCACAGGGAAGGAGCAATCAGCCCCAGCATTTT
CDR3 protein: CASRPQGRSNQPQHF

clone size: .
CDR3 length: 16
V gene: TRBV3-1/TRBV3-2
D gene: .
J gene: TRBJ2-2
CDR3 DNA: TGTGCCAGCAGCTACCGGGCCGGGGGGAACACCGGGGAGCTGTTTTTT
CDR3 protein: CASSYRAGGNTGELFF

clone size: few
CDR3 length: 15
V gene: TRBV5-1
D gene: TRBD2
J gene: TRBJ2-7
CDR3 DNA: TGCGCCAGCAGCAGTTATAGCGGGGGGGCTGAAGAGCAGTACTTC
CDR3 protein: CASSSYSGGAEEQYF

clone size: .
CDR3 length: 16
V gene: TRBV29-1
D gene: TRBD2
J gene: TRBJ2-1
CDR3 DNA: TGCAGCGTAACGGGGAGGGGACTAGCGGGGGGCAATGAGCAGTTCTTC
CDR3 protein: CSVTGRGLAGGNEQFF

clone size: .
CDR3 length: 14
V gene: TRBV18
D gene: .
J gene: TRBJ2-7
CDR3 DNA: TGTGCCAGCTCACCACCCGCAGGGTACTACGAGCAGTACTTC
CDR3 protein: CASSPPAGYYEQYF

clone size: .
CDR3 length: 16
V gene: TRBV4-1
D gene: .
J gene: TRBJ1-1
CDR3 DNA: TGCGCCAGCAGCCAAGGGGAATCGGGGTGGCGCACTGAAGCTTTCTTT
CDR3 protein: CASSQGESGWRTEAFF

clone size: once
CDR3 length: 15
V gene: TRBV3-1/TRBV3-2
D gene: .
J gene: TRBJ2-1
CDR3 DNA: TGTGCCAGCAGCCCATACAGGGAACTCTACAATGAGCAGTTCTTC
CDR3 protein: CASSPYRELYNEQFF

clone size: .
CDR3 length: 16
V gene: TRBV7-9
D gene: TRBD1
J gene: TRBJ2-1
CDR3 DNA: TGTGCCAGCAGCTTGACCGACAGGGTACGTGACAATGAGCAGTTCTTC
CDR3 protein: CASSLTDRVRDNEQFF

clone size: .
CDR3 length: 15
V gene: TRBV5-4
D gene: TRBD1
J gene: TRBJ1-2
CDR3 DNA: TGTGCCAGCAGCTTCCAGGGGGCGTCTACCTATGGCTACACCTTC
CDR3 protein: CASSFQGASTYGYTF

clone size: .
CDR3 length: 14
V gene: TRBV25-1
D gene: TRBD1
J gene: TRBJ1-5
CDR3 DNA: TGTGCCAGCAGGGGACAGGGTTCTGATCAGCCCCAGCATTTT
CDR3 protein: CASRGQGSDQPQHF

clone size: .
CDR3 length: 14
V gene: TRBV10-1
D gene: .
J gene: TRBJ2-1
CDR3 DNA: TGCGCCAGCAGTGAGTCTGGCAGCTACAATGAGCAGTTCTTC
CDR3 protein: CASSESGSYNEQFF

clone size: .
CDR3 length: 15
V gene: TRBV30
D gene: TRBD2
J gene: TRBJ2-1
CDR3 DNA: TGTGCCTGGAGTCGACCCGGGACTAGAGACAATGAGCAGTTCTTC
CDR3 protein: CAWSRPGTRDNEQFF

clone size: .
CDR3 length: 16
V gene: TRBV5-8
D gene: .
J gene: TRBJ2-1
CDR3 DNA: TGTGCCAGCAGCTTGGTATGGGGGACAACTTACAATGAGCAGTTCTTC
CDR3 protein: CASSLVWGTTYNEQFF

clone size: .
CDR3 length: 17
V gene: TRBV7-5
D gene: .
J gene: TRBJ2-1
CDR3 DNA: TGTGCCAGAAGCTTACTCAGGCACGAACCCTCAGGGGGGGAGCAGTTCTTC
CDR3 protein: CARSLLRHEPSGGEQFF

clone size: .
CDR3 length: 14
V gene: TRBV27
D gene: TRBD2
J gene: TRBJ2-2
CDR3 DNA: TGTGCCAGCAGCGCGGGGGATAACACCGGGGAGCTGTTTTTT
CDR3 protein: CASSAGDNTGELFF

clone size: .
CDR3 length: 16
V gene: TRBV9
D gene: .
J gene: TRBJ2-7
CDR3 DNA: TGTGCCAGCAGCGTAGCCCCAGGCCCCAGCTCCTACGAGCAGTACTTC
CDR3 protein: CASSVAPGPSSYEQYF

clone size: .
CDR3 length: 15
V gene: TRBV14
D gene: TRBD1
J gene: TRBJ1-1
CDR3 DNA: TGTGCCAGCAGCCATGACAGGGGGCTTTTCACTGAAGCTTTCTTT
CDR3 protein: CASSHDRGLFTEAFF

clone size: .
CDR3 length: 15
V gene: TRBV7-3
D gene: TRBD1
J gene: TRBJ1-1
CDR3 DNA: TGTGCCAGCAGCTCTTTGACAGGGGTGAACACTGAAGCTTTCTTT
CDR3 protein: CASSSLTGVNTEAFF

clone size: .
CDR3 length: 13
V gene: TRBV9
D gene: TRBD1
J gene: TRBJ2-5
CDR3 DNA: TGTGCCAGCAGCGGGACAGGTCAAGAGACCCAGTACTTC
CDR3 protein: CASSGTGQETQYF

clone size: .
CDR3 length: 14
V gene: TRBV19
D gene: TRBD1
J gene: TRBJ1-2
CDR3 DNA: TGTGCCAGTAGTATAGGTGGACAGGGGAGTCGCTACACCTTC
CDR3 protein: CASSIGGQGSRYTF

clone size: few
CDR3 length: 12
V gene: TRBV12-3/TRBV12-4
D gene: .
J gene: TRBJ1-1
CDR3 DNA: TGTGCCAGCAGTTACCCGGGACTACAAGCTTTCTTT
CDR3 protein: CASSYPGLQAFF

clone size: .
CDR3 length: 17
V gene: TRBV5-1
D gene: TRBD1
J gene: TRBJ1-5
CDR3 DNA: TGCGCCAGCAGCTTGGGGACAGGTGGAAAAAGCAATCAGCCCCAGCATTTT
CDR3 protein: CASSLGTGGKSNQPQHF

clone size: .
CDR3 length: 12
V gene: TRBV28
D gene: TRBD1
J gene: TRBJ2-2
CDR3 DNA: TGTGCCAGCAGTTTGAGACAGGGACGGCTGTTTTTT
CDR3 protein: CASSLRQGRLFF